The next 21 T cell receptor beta chains were all read from a single sample in a study of cytotoxic CD8 clonotypes in ibrutinib-treated CLL. Clones were read by immunoSEQ multiplex PCR, and TCRdb kept only the in-frame ones, dropping some. The table records fewer than 150,000 clones, 80% to 85% of them present only once. The material was PBMCs, obtained after 24 months of ibrutinib treatment. The origin of the receptors is a human donor with chronic lymphocytic leukemia.

The chain employs TRBV7-2 and TRBJ1-4; 7 bases align to TRBD1. This CDR3 contains 16 residues. CDR1 and CDR2 from the germline V gene are SGHTA and FQGNSA. V lost 1 base to trimming and J lost 7 bases; unmatched junction nucleotides: 9. CDR3: CASSLGLWTGFEKLFF. The CDR3 DNA is TGTGCCAGCAGCTTAGGTCTATGGACAGGCTTTGAAAAACTGTTTTTT.

V and J are TRBV4-2 and TRBJ1-4, with 10 bases aligning to TRBD1. This CDR3 is built from 14 residues. Germline CDR1 is LGHNA and CDR2 is YNFKEQ. Trimming cost V 3 bases and J 7 bases; bases outside gene matches: 2. CDR3 sequence: CASSQRDRGEKLFF. As DNA, the CDR3 is TGTGCCAGCAGCCAGAGGGACAGGGGTGAAAAACTGTTTTTT.

CDR3 DNA sequence: TGTGCCAGCAGCAAAGCGCTAAGGGAAGGCCCTCCAAAGCTACTATGTGGCTACACCTTC. Encoded protein: CASSKALREGPPKLLCGYTF. The chain links TRBV21-1 to TRBJ1-2. TRBV21-1 is classified as a pseudogene. This CDR3 is built from 20 residues.

The chain recombines TRBV7-2 with TRBJ2-3; TRBD2 matches 7 bases. Germline V lookup: CDR1 SGHTA, CDR2 FQGNSA. The CDR3 spans 14 residues. With 1 base clipped from V and 6 bases from J, the junction kept 4 bases outside the gene matches. Here the CDR3 DNA reads TGTGCCAGCAGCTTAGGCGGGGAGGGGGATACGCAGTATTTT. This translates into CASSLGGEGDTQYF.

The V call is TRBV29-1, the J call TRBJ2-3; TRBD2 might be the D (5 bases). V lost 4 bases, J lost 2 bases, and 25 bases lay in between. CDR1 and CDR2 from the germline V gene are SQVTM and ANQGSEA. The CDR3 is 18 amino acids. CDR3 nucleotide sequence: TGCAGCGTTGCATCAGTGAGGGCTAGACCCAGTAACACAGATACGCAGTATTTT. Translated: CSVASVRARPSNTDTQYF.

The CDR3 sequence is CASSWDRGTEAFF. The CDR3 region has the DNA TGTGCCAGCAGCTGGGACAGAGGCACTGAAGCTTTCTTT. This sequence joins TRBV7-9 and TRBJ1-1; 7 nucleotides match TRBD1. Trimming at V came to 4 bases and at J to 4 bases, leaving 3 bases not matched to a gene. CDR1 and CDR2 (germline): SEHNR, FQNEAQ (reference sequence). The CDR3 loop spans 13 amino acids.

The chain carries TRBV7-2 and TRBJ2-1; the match to TRBD1 covers 9 bases. The length of the CDR3 is 16 residues. J lost 3 bases, V lost 5 bases, and 8 bases had no gene match. CDR1 is SGHTA, CDR2 FQGNSA, per germline. In DNA, the CDR3 is TGTGCCAGCAGCCTCTCCGGGACAGGGATCTACAATGAGCAGTTCTTC. Its protein is CASSLSGTGIYNEQFF.

The chain employs TRBV10-1 and TRBJ1-2, with 11 bases matching TRBD1. The CDR3 length is 14 residues. Germline-derived CDR1 and CDR2 are WNHNN and SYGVQD (reference sequence). Trimming took 11 bases from V and 4 from J; bases not matched to a gene: 9. DNA for the CDR3: TGCGCCGGACAGGGGGCCCCATCGGGCTATGGCTACACCTTC. Amino acids: CAGQGAPSGYGYTF.

The V call is TRBV18, the J call TRBJ2-2; weak D call: TRBD2 (6 bases). V dropped 2 bases and J dropped 3 bases, with 13 bases sitting between them. CDR1 KGHSH and CDR2 LQKENI come from the germline V gene. The CDR3 covers 16 residues. As DNA, the CDR3 is TGTGCCAGCTCACCAATGGGGGGAACGGACACCGGGGAGCTGTTTTTT. It specifies CASSPMGGTDTGELFF. Variable domain in full (rest from reference TRBV18 and TRBJ2-2): NAGVMQNPRHLVRRRGQEARLRCSPMKGHSHVYWYRQLPEEGLKFMVYLQKENIIDESGMPKERFSAEFPKEGPSILRIQQVVRGDSAAYFCASSPMGGTDTGELFFGEGSRLTVL.

There are a few counts of this clone. This sequence joins TRBV7-6 and TRBJ2-7; D gene unclear. V was clipped by 3 bases and J by 6 bases, with 12 bases between them. Germline assignment: CDR1 SGHVS and CDR2 FNYEAQ. The CDR3 sequence is 13 residues long. This chain's CDR3 is CASSFGQVREQYF. The CDR3, as DNA: TGTGCCAGCAGCTTTGGGCAGGTTCGCGAGCAGTACTTC.

This clone was seen more than once but under ten times. The V and J genes are TRBV19 and TRBJ2-1; 10 nucleotides match TRBD2. J lost 6 bases, V lost 3 bases, and 5 bases had no gene match. This CDR3 spans 15 amino acids. Germline lookup yields CDR1 LNHDA and CDR2 SQIVND (reference sequence). CDR3 in amino acids: CASSIGVAGGNEQFF. CDR3 in DNA: TGTGCCAGTAGTATCGGAGTAGCGGGGGGCAATGAGCAGTTCTTC.

The V call is TRBV7-9, the J call TRBJ2-6; D remains unclear. Germline V gene data show CDR1 as SEHNR and CDR2 as FQNEAQ (reference sequence). The V gene lost 1 base and the J gene lost 15 bases, with 7 bases spanning the gap. The CDR3 has 11 residues. The CDR3, as DNA: TGTGCCAGCAGCTTAGGCGTGGACCTGACTTTC. It yields the protein CASSLGVDLTF.

The chain has TRBV5-4 and TRBJ1-6; TRBD1 is a possible D gene (6 bases). The length of the CDR3 is 14 residues. V was trimmed by 4 bases and J by 7 bases, leaving 12 bases between them. Germline V gives CDR1 SGHNT, CDR2 YYREEE (reference sequence). The CDR3 DNA follows: TGTGCCAGCAGCAAAGGGGGACCGAATTCACCCCTCCACTTT. Its protein is CASSKGGPNSPLHF.

This clone was detected a few times. The rearrangement links TRBV6-5 to TRBJ1-6; a possible D gene is TRBD1 (6 bases). The CDR3 has 16 residues. Germline CDR1 and CDR2: MNHEY and SVGAGI. The V end was cut by 2 bases, the J end by 6 bases, with 14 bases between. The CDR3 loop is CASSYGGPGVNSPLHF. As DNA, the CDR3 is TGTGCCAGCAGTTACGGGGGCCCAGGGGTTAATTCACCCCTCCACTTT.

In this sample, this clone turned up once. The chain is built from TRBV10-2 and TRBJ2-4; no definite D call. Between the trimmed V and J ends, which lost 7 bases and 5 bases, there was a span of 12 bases. The length of the CDR3 is 13 residues. Looked up from germline, CDR1 is WSHSY and CDR2 is SAAADI. CDR3 DNA: TGCGCCAGCATGGCGCTAATGGAAAACATTCAGTACTTC. Translating it yields CASMALMENIQYF.

This clone was recorded once. The chain links TRBV11-3 to TRBJ1-1; D is unclear. The germline CDR1 and CDR2 sequences are SGHNT and YENEEA. The CDR3 runs 13 residues. V lost 3 bases and J lost 7, with 12 bases in between. This CDR3 is CASSLVGIGEAFF. In DNA, the CDR3 is TGTGCCAGCAGCTTGGTTGGGATCGGTGAAGCTTTCTTT.

This clone was seen more than once but under ten times. The sample holds other DNA sequences that translate to the same CDR3. The chain employs TRBV5-1 and TRBJ1-3, with 7 bases matching TRBD1. The CDR3 covers 15 residues. Germline trimming cut 0 bases from V and 1 base from J; bases unmatched to any gene: 1. Germline CDR1 is SGHRS and CDR2 is YFSETQ. The CDR3 nucleotides read TGCGCCAGCAGCTTGGTGACAGGGTCTGGAAACACCATATATTTT. Its protein is CASSLVTGSGNTIYF.

This clone showed up just a few times. The rearrangement joins TRBV19 to TRBJ1-5; D is possibly TRBD1 (5 bases). The V gene lost 5 bases and the J gene lost 5 bases, with 10 bases spanning the gap. Germline loops: CDR1 LNHDA, CDR2 SQIVND (reference sequence). The CDR3 is 13 residues long. The CDR3 reads CASSWGGDQPQHF. CDR3 DNA sequence: TGTGCCAGTAGTTGGGGCGGAGATCAGCCCCAGCATTTT.

J is TRBJ1-2 and V is TRBV29-1, with TRBD1 matching 7 bases. This CDR3 has 17 residues. The junction had 19 bases not matched to a gene; V was cut back by 1 base and J by 8 bases. Germline loops: CDR1 SQVTM, CDR2 ANQGSEA. CDR3 amino acids: CSVEAPLEGASSRGYTF. The CDR3 DNA sequence: TGCAGCGTTGAAGCTCCCTTGGAGGGGGCGAGTTCGCGGGGCTACACCTTC.

The chain combines TRBV7-2 with TRBJ2-5; no clear D gene. The V and J ends lost 1 base and 3 bases respectively, with 12 bases between them. This CDR3 is 15 amino acids long. Looked up from germline, CDR1 is SGHTA and CDR2 is FQGNSA. The CDR3 region is CASSLGGRPEETQYF. The CDR3 DNA reads as TGTGCCAGCAGCTTAGGTGGCCGACCGGAAGAGACCCAGTACTTC.

The chain uses TRBV5-6 and TRBJ2-7, with 9 bases that match TRBD1. The germline gives CDR1 SGHDT, CDR2 YYEEEE. Losses at the gene ends were 7 bases for V and 2 bases for J; bases not matched to a gene: 10. CDR3 size: 15 residues. CDR3 loop: CASQLAQGATYEQYF. CDR3 DNA: TGTGCCAGCCAGCTGGCACAGGGGGCCACCTACGAGCAGTACTTC.